Below, 4 T cell receptor beta chains from the same sample are listed, as sequenced in a study of blood T cells in healthy people across ages. A J-beta primer mix and a sample-barcoded 5' primer were used in a second PCR of about 7 to 12 cycles. TCRdb ran MiXCR on the 5' RACE reads and lists one entry per CDR3 protein. The data hold 660,000 or so distinct CDR3 sequences, with around three fifths observed a single time. The sequenced sample was blood. The receptors were sampled from a man aged 60 to 69 in good health.

This clonotype was observed a few times. This chain joins TRBV2 and TRBJ1-6; 7 bases are a match to TRBD1. Germline V gene data show CDR1 as SNHLY and CDR2 as FYNNEI. CDR3 length: 14 amino acids. V dropped 8 bases and J dropped 9; count of bases not matched to a gene: 10. The CDR3 DNA follows: TGTGCCAGCGCCGAAGAGGGGGCTCGTTCACCCCTCCACTTT. Encoded protein: CASAEEGARSPLHF.

This clonotype has a handful of counts. The chain employs TRBV6-6 and TRBJ1-2; D gene ambiguous. CDR3 length: 13 residues. Per germline, CDR1 MNHNY and CDR2 SVGAGI (reference sequence). V gave up 2 bases and J gave up 8 bases, with 12 bases separating them. The CDR3 DNA sequence: TGTGCCAGCAGTTACGCGAGCGCCCGGGGCTACACCTTC. This encodes CASSYASARGYTF.

The rearrangement joins TRBV9 to TRBJ2-3; 14 bases line up with TRBD2. This CDR3 is built from 18 residues. Germline assignment: CDR1 SGDLS and CDR2 YYNGEE. V shed 4 bases, J shed 0 bases, and the junction held 7 bases outside the gene matches. The CDR3 bases are TGTGCCAGCAGCAGAGGACTAGCGGGGGGCACTAGCACAGATACGCAGTATTTT. Protein sequence: CASSRGLAGGTSTDTQYF.

This clonotype came up once. The chain is built from TRBV6-2 or TRBV6-3 and TRBJ2-1, with D maybe TRBD1 (5 bases). V lost 6 bases to trimming and J lost 6 bases, with 24 bases between them. Per germline, CDR1 MNHEY and CDR2 SVGEGT. The CDR3 totals 17 residues. This CDR3 is CASRRPSSRAAPNEQFF. The CDR3, as DNA: TGTGCCAGCAGACGGCCAAGCTCCAGGGCCGCCCCCAATGAGCAGTTCTTC.